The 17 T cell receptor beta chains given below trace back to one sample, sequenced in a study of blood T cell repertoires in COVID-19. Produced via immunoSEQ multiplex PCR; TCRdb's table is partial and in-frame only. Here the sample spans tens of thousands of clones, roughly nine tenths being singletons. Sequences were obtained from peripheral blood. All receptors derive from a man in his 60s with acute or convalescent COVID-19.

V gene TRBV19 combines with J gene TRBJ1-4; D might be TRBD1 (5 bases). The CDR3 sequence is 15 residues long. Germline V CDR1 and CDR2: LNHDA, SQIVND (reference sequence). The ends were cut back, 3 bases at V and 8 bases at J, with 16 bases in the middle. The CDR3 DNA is TGTGCCAGTAGTATTGCGAAGGGGCTGGGGGAAAAACTGTTTTTT. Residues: CASSIAKGLGEKLFF.

Written as DNA, the CDR3 is TGTGCCAGCAGCTCGACAGGGGGAAACACAGATACGCAGTATTTT. Its translation is CASSSTGGNTDTQYF. The chain employs TRBV7-3 and TRBJ2-3; 9 bases agree with TRBD1. The CDR3 totals 15 residues. The trim removed 4 bases at V and 2 bases at J, leaving 4 bases unmatched. The germline CDR1 and CDR2 sequences are SGHTA and FQGTGA.

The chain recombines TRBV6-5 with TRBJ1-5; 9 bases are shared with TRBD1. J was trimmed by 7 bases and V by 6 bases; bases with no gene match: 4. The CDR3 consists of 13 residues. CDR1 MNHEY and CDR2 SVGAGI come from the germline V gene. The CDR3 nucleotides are TGTGCCAGCAGGAGCACAGGGGGCCAGCCCCAGCATTTT. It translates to CASRSTGGQPQHF.

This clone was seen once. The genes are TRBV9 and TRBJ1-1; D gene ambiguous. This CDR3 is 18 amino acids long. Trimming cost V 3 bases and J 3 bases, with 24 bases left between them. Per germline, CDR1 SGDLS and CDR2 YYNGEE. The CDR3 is CASSGTLVVGRRDTEAFF. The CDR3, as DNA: TGTGCCAGCAGCGGAACGTTAGTTGTAGGGAGACGTGACACTGAAGCTTTCTTT. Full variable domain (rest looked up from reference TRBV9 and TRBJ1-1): DSGVTQTPKHLITATGQRVTLRCSPRSGDLSVYWYQQSLDQGLQFLIQYYNGEERAKGNILERFSAQQFPDLHSELNLSSLELGDSALYFCASSGTLVVGRRDTEAFFGQGTRLTVV.

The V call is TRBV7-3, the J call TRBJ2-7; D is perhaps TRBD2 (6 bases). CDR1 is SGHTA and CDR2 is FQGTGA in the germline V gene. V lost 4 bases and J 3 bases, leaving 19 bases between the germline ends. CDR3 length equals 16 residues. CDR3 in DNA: TGTGCCAGCAGCTACTCACGGTCGACTAGGGTCTACGAGCAGTACTTC. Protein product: CASSYSRSTRVYEQYF.

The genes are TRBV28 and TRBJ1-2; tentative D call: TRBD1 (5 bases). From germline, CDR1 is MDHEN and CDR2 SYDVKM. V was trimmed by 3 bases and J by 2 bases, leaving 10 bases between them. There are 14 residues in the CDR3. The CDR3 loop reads CASSFGGTNYGYTF. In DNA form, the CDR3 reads TGTGCCAGCAGTTTCGGGGGGACGAACTATGGCTACACCTTC.

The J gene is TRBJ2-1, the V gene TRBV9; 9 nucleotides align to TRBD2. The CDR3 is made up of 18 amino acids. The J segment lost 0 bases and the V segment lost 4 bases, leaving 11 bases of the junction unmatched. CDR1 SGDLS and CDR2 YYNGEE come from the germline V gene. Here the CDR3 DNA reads TGTGCCAGCAGCCAAAGCTTAGCGGGGGCTAGCTCCTACAATGAGCAGTTCTTC. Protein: CASSQSLAGASSYNEQFF.

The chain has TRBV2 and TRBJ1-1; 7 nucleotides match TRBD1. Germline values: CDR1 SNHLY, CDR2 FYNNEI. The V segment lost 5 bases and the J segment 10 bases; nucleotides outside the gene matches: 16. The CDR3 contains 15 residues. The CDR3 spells CASSSTGQGGRGAFF. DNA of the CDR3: TGTGCCAGCAGTTCCACTGGGCAGGGGGGTAGGGGAGCTTTCTTT.

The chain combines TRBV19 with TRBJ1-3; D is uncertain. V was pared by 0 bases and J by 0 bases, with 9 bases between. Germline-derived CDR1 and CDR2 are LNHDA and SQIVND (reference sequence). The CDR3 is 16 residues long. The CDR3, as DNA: TGTGCCAGTAGTATAGATCGAGCATACTCTGGAAACACCATATATTTT. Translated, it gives CASSIDRAYSGNTIYF.

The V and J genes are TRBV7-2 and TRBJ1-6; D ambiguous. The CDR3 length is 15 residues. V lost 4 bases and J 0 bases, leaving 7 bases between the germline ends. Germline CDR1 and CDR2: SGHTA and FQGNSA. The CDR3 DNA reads TGTGCCAGCAGCTCCACGGGCTCCTATAATTCACCCCTCCACTTT. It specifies CASSSTGSYNSPLHF.

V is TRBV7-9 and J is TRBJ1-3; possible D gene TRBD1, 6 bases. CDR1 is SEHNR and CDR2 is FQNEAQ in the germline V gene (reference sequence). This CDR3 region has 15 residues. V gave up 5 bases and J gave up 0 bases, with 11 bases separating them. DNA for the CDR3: TGTGCCAGCAGCCCGGGACACAACTCTGGAAACACCATATATTTT. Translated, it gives CASSPGHNSGNTIYF.

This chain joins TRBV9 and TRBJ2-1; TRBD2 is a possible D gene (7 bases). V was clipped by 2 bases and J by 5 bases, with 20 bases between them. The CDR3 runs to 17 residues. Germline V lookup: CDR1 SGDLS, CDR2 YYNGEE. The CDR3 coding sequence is TGTGCCAGCAGCGTGGCCGGGGGACGGGGGGCCAACAATGAGCAGTTCTTC. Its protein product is CASSVAGGRGANNEQFF. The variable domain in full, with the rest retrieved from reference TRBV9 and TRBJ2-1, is DSGVTQTPKHLITATGQRVTLRCSPRSGDLSVYWYQQSLDQGLQFLIQYYNGEERAKGNILERFSAQQFPDLHSELNLSSLELGDSALYFCASSVAGGRGANNEQFFGPGTRLTVL.

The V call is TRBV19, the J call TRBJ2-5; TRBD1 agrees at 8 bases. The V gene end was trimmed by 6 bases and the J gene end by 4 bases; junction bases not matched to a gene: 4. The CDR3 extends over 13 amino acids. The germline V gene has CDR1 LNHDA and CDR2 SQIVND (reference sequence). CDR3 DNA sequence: TGTGCCAGTAGAGACAGGGGACGAGAGACCCAGTACTTC. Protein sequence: CASRDRGRETQYF.

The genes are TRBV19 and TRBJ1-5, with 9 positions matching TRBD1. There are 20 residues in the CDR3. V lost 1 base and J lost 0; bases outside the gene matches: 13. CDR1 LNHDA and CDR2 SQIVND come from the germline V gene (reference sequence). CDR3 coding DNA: TGTGCCAGTAGTATAGCTCATCGGGGACAGGGCGGGGGTAGCAATCAGCCCCAGCATTTT. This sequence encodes CASSIAHRGQGGGSNQPQHF.

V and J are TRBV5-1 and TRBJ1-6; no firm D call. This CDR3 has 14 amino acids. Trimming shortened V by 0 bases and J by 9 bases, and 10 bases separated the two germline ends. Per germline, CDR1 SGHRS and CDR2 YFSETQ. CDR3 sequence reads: CASSLGLEVSPLHF. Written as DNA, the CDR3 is TGCGCCAGCAGCTTGGGGTTGGAGGTTTCACCCCTCCACTTT.

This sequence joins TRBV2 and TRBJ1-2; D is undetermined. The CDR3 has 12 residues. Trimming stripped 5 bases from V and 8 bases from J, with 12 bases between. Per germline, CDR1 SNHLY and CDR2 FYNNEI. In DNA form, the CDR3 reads TGTGCCAGCAGTAGGGAGGTGGGGGGCTACACCTTC. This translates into CASSREVGGYTF.

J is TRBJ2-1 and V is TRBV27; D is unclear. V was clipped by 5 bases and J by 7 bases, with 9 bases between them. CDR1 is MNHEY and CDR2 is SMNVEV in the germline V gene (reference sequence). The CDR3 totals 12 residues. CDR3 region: CASSPGANEQFF. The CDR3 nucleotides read TGTGCCAGCAGTCCTGGAGCGAATGAGCAGTTCTTC.